The rows below give T cell receptor beta chains drawn from one sample of a study of T cells in Graves' hyperthyroidism and ophthalmopathy. MiXCR, applied by TCRdb to the multiplex PCR reads, yields one record per CDR3 protein. The sample has approximately 620,000 distinct CDR3 sequences; more than 15% are singletons. The sample comprised blood. The receptors come from a woman aged 40 to 49 with Graves' ophthalmopathy. Both conserved end residues are part of each CDR3. A D gene is named only where the DNA matches it firmly. Size values are once, few and many counts, or a class for expanded clones, and some rows have none.

>13|few|TRBV7-3|TRBJ2-1|.
TGTGCCAGCAGCTTCCGAAGCGCCGATGAGCAGTTCTTC
CASSFRSADEQFF
>17|many|TRBV3-1|TRBJ2-5|.
TGTGCCAGCAGCCAAGAATGGCCGGGAGTGGGCCAAGAGACCCAGTACTTC
CASSQEWPGVGQETQYF
>17|.|TRBV7-3|TRBJ2-1|TRBD2
TGTGCCAGCAGCTCCCGGCTTGTCTCGGGAGGATACAATGAGCAGTTCTTC
CASSSRLVSGGYNEQFF
>17|.|TRBV19|TRBJ2-2|TRBD2
TGTGCCAGTAGGAGAGGGAGGGGTGAGGTGAACACCGGGGAGCTGTTTTTT
CASRRGRGEVNTGELFF
>16|many|TRBV7-9|TRBJ2-1|TRBD1
TGTGCCAGCAGCTCCTCCGGGACAGGGCACTACAATGAGCAGTTCTTC
CASSSSGTGHYNEQFF
>13|many|TRBV20-1|TRBJ2-7|.
TGCAGTGCTAGTCAGTCGGCAGGGGATGAGCAGTACTTC
CSASQSAGDEQYF
>10|many|TRBV20-1|TRBJ2-1|.
TGCAGTGCAAGTAGGGGTGAGCAGTTCTTC
CSASRGEQFF
>13|many|TRBV12-3/TRBV12-4|TRBJ2-2|.
TGTGCCAGCAGTTCCTCGGACACCGGGGAGCTGTTTTTT
CASSSSDTGELFF
>14|few|TRBV20-1|TRBJ1-6|TRBD1
TGCAGTGCAAGGCCGACAGGGAAAAATTCACCCCTCCACTTT
CSARPTGKNSPLHF
>15|.|TRBV2|TRBJ1-5|.
TGTGCCAGCAGAGCCCGACAGGAAGGGAGTCAGCCCCAGCATTTT
CASRARQEGSQPQHF
>14|.|TRBV13|TRBJ1-1|.
TGTGCCAGCATCGACAGACAGGTGGGGACTGAAGCTTTCTTT
CASIDRQVGTEAFF
>16|many|TRBV11-2|TRBJ2-3|.
TGTGCCAGCAGCCGGCCCGGGGTCACCGCCAGGGGTACGCAGTATTTT
CASSRPGVTARGTQYF
>16|many|TRBV7-2|TRBJ1-5|TRBD1
TGTGCCAGCAGCCGGGGGACAGGGGGTGACAATCAGCCCCAGCATTTT
CASSRGTGGDNQPQHF
>15|many|TRBV2|TRBJ2-3|.
TGTGCCAGCAGGAGCCGGGACGGGAACACAGATACGCAGTATTTT
CASRSRDGNTDTQYF
>15|.|TRBV3-1|TRBJ1-1|.
TGTGCCAGCAGCCACCCCGGACGGACGAACACTGAAGCTTTCTTT
CASSHPGRTNTEAFF
>16|few|TRBV5-5|TRBJ1-1|.
TGTGCCAGCAGCTGGCTCGGAAAAGGGAGGAACACTGAAGCTTTCTTT
CASSWLGKGRNTEAFF
>16|many|TRBV5-1|TRBJ2-1|TRBD2
TGCGCCAGCAGCTTGGTAGCGGGAGGATTCTACAATGAGCAGTTCTTC
CASSLVAGGFYNEQFF
>15|.|TRBV29-1|TRBJ2-3|TRBD2
TGCAGCGTTATCTCAGGACTAGGGGCCACAGATACGCAGTATTTT
CSVISGLGATDTQYF
>15|many|TRBV5-1|TRBJ2-5|.
TGCGCCAGCAGCGCTCCCGACAGGCCCCAAGAGACCCAGTACTTC
CASSAPDRPQETQYF
>12|many|TRBV6-1|TRBJ2-7|.
TGTGCCAGCAGACAGGACGGCTACGAGCAGTACTTC
CASRQDGYEQYF
>15|few|TRBV27|TRBJ2-3|TRBD2
TGTGCCAGCAGTTTATCGGGACTATCGGGAGGTACGCAGTATTTT
CASSLSGLSGGTQYF
>14|few|TRBV28|TRBJ2-7|.
TGTGCCAGCAGTTTATTTGGCAGGGCCTACGAGCAGTACTTC
CASSLFGRAYEQYF
>17|many|TRBV11-2|TRBJ2-1|.
TGTGCCAGCAGCTTCGCTTTGGCCTCGATGGCCTACAATGAGCAGTTCTTC
CASSFALASMAYNEQFF
>13|many|TRBV5-6|TRBJ2-3|.
TGTGCCAGCAGCTCCGGTAGCACAGATACGCAGTATTTT
CASSSGSTDTQYF
>13|many|TRBV20-1|TRBJ2-7|.
TGCAGTGCAGAACCGGCTGGTTTAAACGAGCAGTACTTC
CSAEPAGLNEQYF
>16|many|TRBV3-1|TRBJ1-2|.
TGTGCCAGCAGCCAAGGGGGCAGCCTACCCCTCTATGGCTACACCTTC
CASSQGGSLPLYGYTF
>14|few|TRBV29-1|TRBJ2-7|.
TGCAGCGTTGGTGACGGGGCCAGTACCTACGAGCAGTACTTC
CSVGDGASTYEQYF
>14|many|TRBV27|TRBJ2-7|TRBD1
TGTGCCAGCAGCCGAACCGGGACAGCCTACGAGCAGTACTTC
CASSRTGTAYEQYF
>14|many|TRBV11-2|TRBJ1-1|.
TGTGCCAGCAGTTTAGGACCTAAGAACACTGAAGCTTTCTTT
CASSLGPKNTEAFF
>12|many|TRBV2|TRBJ1-2|.
TGTGCCAGCAGTGAATCTAACTATGGCTACACCTTC
CASSESNYGYTF
>11|.|TRBV6-2/TRBV6-3|TRBJ2-7|.
TGTGCCAGCCAGGACTCCTACGAGCAGTACTTC
CASQDSYEQYF
>15|many|TRBV28|TRBJ2-7|.
TGTGCCAGCAGTTCCACCCGCGCAGGACGGTCCACCTGGTACTTC
CASSSTRAGRSTWYF
>14|.|TRBV7-9|TRBJ2-5|.
TGTGCCTGCAGCGGCCGGGACATCCAAGAGACCCAGTACTTC
CACSGRDIQETQYF
>14|many|TRBV12-3/TRBV12-4|TRBJ2-6|.
TGTGCCAGCAGTTTCCACTCTGGGGCCAACGTCCTGACTTTC
CASSFHSGANVLTF
>15|few|TRBV12-3/TRBV12-4|TRBJ2-2|.
TGTGCCAGCAGCCTTACACAGGGAGGAACCGGGGAGCTGTTTTTT
CASSLTQGGTGELFF
>14|few|TRBV3-1|TRBJ1-2|.
TGTGCCAGCAGCCCGAGGGGGGCCGCGGATGGCTACACCTTC
CASSPRGAADGYTF
>17|.|TRBV7-3|TRBJ2-6|.
TGTGCCAGCAGCTTAGGGACATACTTCTCTGGGGCCAACGTCCTGACTTTC
CASSLGTYFSGANVLTF
>15|few|TRBV7-2|TRBJ2-7|TRBD2
TGTGCCAGCAAACTAGCGGGAGGCTGGTCCTACGAGCAGTACTTC
CASKLAGGWSYEQYF
>13|few|TRBV5-1|TRBJ1-6|.
TGCGCCAGCAGGGCTGGGGATAATTCACCCCTCCACTTT
CASRAGDNSPLHF
>17|many|TRBV7-8|TRBJ2-3|.
TGTGCCAGCAGCTTAGATTGGGGGACCCAGCCAAGAGATACGCAGTATTTT
CASSLDWGTQPRDTQYF
>14|many|TRBV6-2/TRBV6-3|TRBJ2-7|.
TGTGCCAGCAGCCTTACAGGGTGGGCCTACGAGCAGTACTTC
CASSLTGWAYEQYF
>11|.|TRBV5-5|TRBJ1-1|.
TGTGCCAGCAGAGCCACAGCCGAAGCTTTCTTT
CASRATAEAFF
>15|.|TRBV11-2|TRBJ2-5|TRBD1
TGTGCCAGCAGTTTTCCAGGACAGGGAAGGGAGACCCAGTACTTC
CASSFPGQGRETQYF
>15|.|TRBV20-1|TRBJ2-1|TRBD2
TGCAGTGCTAGAGGGCTAGCGGGGGGGCTGTATGAGCAGTTCTTC
CSARGLAGGLYEQFF
>15|.|TRBV5-1|TRBJ2-5|TRBD1
TGCGCCAGCAGCTGGACGACAGGGGGTGAGGAGACCCAGTACTTC
CASSWTTGGEETQYF
>15|many|TRBV6-2/TRBV6-3|TRBJ2-1|TRBD1
TGTGCCAGCAGACCCTCCGGGACAGGAGGGAATGAGCAGTTCTTC
CASRPSGTGGNEQFF
>16|.|TRBV7-9|TRBJ1-4|.
TGTGCCAGCAGCTTACAGGGTACTGTCAGTAGTGAAAAACTGTTTTTT
CASSLQGTVSSEKLFF
>16|.|TRBV20-1|TRBJ2-5|TRBD2
TGCAGTGCTAGACTTCCGGGACTAGCGGGAGTAGAGACCCAGTACTTC
CSARLPGLAGVETQYF
>14|many|TRBV28|TRBJ2-7|TRBD1
TGTGCCAGCAGTAATAGGGGGCCTAAGTACGAGCAGTACTTC
CASSNRGPKYEQYF
>14|.|TRBV20-1|TRBJ1-2|TRBD1
TGCAGTGCTACGATACAGGGGACTAACTATGGCTACACCTTC
CSATIQGTNYGYTF
>14|many|TRBV30|TRBJ2-7|TRBD1
TGTGCCTGGGCTCCCCTACAGGGGGCGAACGAGCAGTACTTC
CAWAPLQGANEQYF
>13|few|TRBV9|TRBJ2-7|.
TGTGCCAGCAGCCCCAACCGGGACTACGAGCAGTACTTC
CASSPNRDYEQYF
>14|many|TRBV27|TRBJ1-5|TRBD1
TGTGCCAGCAGGGCAGGGGGGCAAGGGCAGCCCCAGCATTTT
CASRAGGQGQPQHF
>12|.|TRBV12-3/TRBV12-4|TRBJ2-1|.
TGTGCCAGCAGAACTGACTGGAATGAGCAGTTCTTC
CASRTDWNEQFF
>15|.|TRBV2|TRBJ2-7|.
TGTGCCAGCAGTGAATTCTTGGGCGCGGACTACGAGCAGTACTTC
CASSEFLGADYEQYF
>11|.|TRBV6-2/TRBV6-3|TRBJ2-7|.
TGTGCCACACACACCCTGCACGAGCAGTACTTC
CATHTLHEQYF
>16|many|TRBV28|TRBJ2-3|TRBD2
TGTGCCAGCAGTCCCGGATGGCGGGGGGGCACAGATACGCAGTATTTT
CASSPGWRGGTDTQYF
>17|.|TRBV4-1|TRBJ1-3|.
TGCGCCAGCAGCCAAGGATTTGTGGCGCCCTCTGGAAACACCATATATTTT
CASSQGFVAPSGNTIYF
>13|many|TRBV20-1|TRBJ2-2|.
TGCAGTGCGCGCGCCGTGAACACCGGGGAGCTGTTTTTT
CSARAVNTGELFF